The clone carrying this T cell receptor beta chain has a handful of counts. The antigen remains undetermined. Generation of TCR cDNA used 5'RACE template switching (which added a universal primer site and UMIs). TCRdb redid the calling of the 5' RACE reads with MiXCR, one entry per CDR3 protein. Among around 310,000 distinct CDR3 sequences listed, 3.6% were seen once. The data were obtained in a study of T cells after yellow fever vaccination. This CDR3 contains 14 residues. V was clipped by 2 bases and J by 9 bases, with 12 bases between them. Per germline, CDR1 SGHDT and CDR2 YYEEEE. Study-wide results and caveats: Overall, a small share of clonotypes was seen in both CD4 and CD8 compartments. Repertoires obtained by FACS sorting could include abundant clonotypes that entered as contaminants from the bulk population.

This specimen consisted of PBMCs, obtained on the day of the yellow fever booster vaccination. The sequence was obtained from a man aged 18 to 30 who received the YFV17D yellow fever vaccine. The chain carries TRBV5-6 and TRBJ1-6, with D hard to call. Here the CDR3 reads CASSFRVIGSPLHF. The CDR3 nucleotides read TGTGCCAGCAGCTTTCGGGTAATCGGTTCACCCCTCCACTTT.